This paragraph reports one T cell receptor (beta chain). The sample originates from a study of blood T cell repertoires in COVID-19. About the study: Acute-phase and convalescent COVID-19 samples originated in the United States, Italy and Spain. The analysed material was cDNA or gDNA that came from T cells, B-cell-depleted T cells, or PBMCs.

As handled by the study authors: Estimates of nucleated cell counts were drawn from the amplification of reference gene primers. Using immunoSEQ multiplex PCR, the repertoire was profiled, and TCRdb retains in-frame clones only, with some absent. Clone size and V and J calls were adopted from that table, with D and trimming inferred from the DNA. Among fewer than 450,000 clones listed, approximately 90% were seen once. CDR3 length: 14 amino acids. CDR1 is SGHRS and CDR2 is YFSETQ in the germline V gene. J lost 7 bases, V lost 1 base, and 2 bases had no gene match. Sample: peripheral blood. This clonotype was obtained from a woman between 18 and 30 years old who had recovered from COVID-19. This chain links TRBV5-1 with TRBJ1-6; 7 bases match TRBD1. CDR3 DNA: TGCGCCAGCAGCTTGACCAGGGGGAATTCACCCCTCCACTTT. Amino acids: CASSLTRGNSPLHF.